The subject of this entry is one T cell receptor beta chain. Authors' analysis steps: Estimates of nucleated cell counts were drawn from the amplification of reference gene primers. TCRdb's copy holds only in-frame clones and misses some; the assay was immunoSEQ multiplex PCR. Clone size and V and J calls were adopted from that table, with D and trimming inferred from the DNA. The sample yields 200,000 to 250,000 clones, 92% seen once. The ends lost 4 bases at V and 1 base at J; junction bases unmatched: 10. The germline gives CDR1 SGHRS, CDR2 YFSETQ. CDR3 length equals 17 residues. Seattle enrolled patients during active infection and tracked them longitudinally. This entry is derived from a study of blood T cell repertoires in COVID-19. Study overall: Sites in the United States, Italy and Spain provided acute and convalescent COVID-19 samples. The analysed material was cDNA or gDNA that came from T cells, B-cell-depleted T cells, or PBMCs.

The sequence derives from a man aged 60 to 75 with COVID-19, enrolled during active disease. The sample comprised peripheral blood. The V call is TRBV5-1, the J call TRBJ2-3, with 9 positions matching TRBD1. CDR3: CASSGGTGGFGTDTQYF. CDR3 DNA sequence: TGCGCCAGCAGCGGCGGAACAGGGGGCTTTGGCACAGATACGCAGTATTTT.